This TCR beta chain was identified in a study of siplizumab effects on memory and regulatory T cells. Study-wide findings and caveats: Confirmation that proliferating Tregs from siplizumab cultures had suppressive function was not obtained.

Approximately 10^5 TCR templates underwent assay in every sample. Only in-frame clones appear in the TCRdb table, and some are missing; sequencing was by immunoSEQ multiplex PCR. The sample records around 110,000 clones, approximately 94% being singletons. Details on this clone: The antigen remains undetermined.

Germline CDR1 reads ENHRY; CDR2 reads SYGVKD. V shed 4 bases and J shed 5 bases, with 14 bases lying between them. The CDR3 totals 14 residues. The sequence came from a human donor in good health. The chain is built from TRBV10-3 and TRBJ1-1; D ambiguous. Sequencing was done on a sample of non-Treg CD4+ T cells sorted from blood. The CDR3 protein is CAISVQSGSTEAFF. CDR3 nucleotides: TGTGCCATCAGTGTGCAATCGGGGTCAACTGAAGCTTTCTTT.